This entry lists 13 T cell receptor beta chains sequenced from one sample in a study of blood T cell repertoires in COVID-19. The data were produced by immunoSEQ multiplex PCR, yet TCRdb's version contains in-frame clones alone and is incomplete. The table lists a few hundred thousand clones, approximately 90% of them singletons. The sequenced sample was PBMCs or T cells enriched from blood (not recorded which). The receptors were gathered from a woman aged 18 to 35 who had recovered from COVID-19.

The rearrangement links TRBV27 to TRBJ2-7; D ambiguous. The V end was cut by 4 bases, the J end by 3 bases, with 4 bases between. CDR1 and CDR2 (germline): MNHEY, SMNVEV (reference sequence). The CDR3 runs 11 residues. This CDR3 is CASSSNYEQYF. Written as DNA, the CDR3 is TGTGCCAGCAGTTCAAACTACGAGCAGTACTTC.

The chain has TRBV5-4 and TRBJ2-1, with 15 bases aligning to TRBD2. This CDR3 region has 19 residues. V shed 0 bases, J shed 6 bases, and the junction held 10 bases outside the gene matches. CDR1 SGHNT and CDR2 YYREEE come from the germline V gene (reference sequence). Here the CDR3 reads CASSLGGLAGGRVVNEQFF. The CDR3 DNA reads as TGTGCCAGCAGCTTGGGGGGACTAGCGGGGGGCCGGGTTGTCAATGAGCAGTTCTTC.

The J gene is TRBJ2-7, the V gene TRBV29-1; TRBD1 aligns across 8 bases. V lost 4 bases and J lost 1; bases outside the gene matches: 3. The CDR3 consists of 13 residues. Germline-derived CDR1 and CDR2 are SQVTM and ANQGSEA. The CDR3 coding sequence is TGCAGCGTTGGGACAGGGAATTCCTACGAGCAGTACTTC. Amino acids: CSVGTGNSYEQYF.

The V call is TRBV20-1, the J call TRBJ2-1, with D hard to call. V shed 1 base and J shed 5 bases, with 3 bases lying between them. The CDR3 consists of 11 residues. Germline V CDR1 and CDR2: DFQATT, SNEGSKA (reference sequence). The CDR3 DNA is TGCAGTGCTAGAGGAGACAATGAGCAGTTCTTC. Translation: CSARGDNEQFF.

The chain combines TRBV7-9 with TRBJ2-3, with TRBD1 identical over 7 bases. Germline V gives CDR1 SEHNR, CDR2 FQNEAQ (reference sequence). Trimming at V came to 4 bases and at J to 2 bases, leaving 6 bases not matched to a gene. The CDR3 runs to 15 residues. CDR3 sequence: CASSWVTGDTDTQYF. For the CDR3, the DNA is TGTGCCAGCAGCTGGGTAACAGGGGACACAGATACGCAGTATTTT.

This chain links TRBV9 with TRBJ2-3; 8 bases are a match to TRBD2. The CDR3 extends over 18 amino acids. Germline trimming cut 0 bases from V and 0 bases from J; bases unmatched to any gene: 9. The germline V gene encodes CDR1 SGDLS and CDR2 YYNGEE. CDR3 amino acids: CASSVDGGDITSTDTQYF. As DNA, the CDR3 is TGTGCCAGCAGCGTAGACGGGGGGGATATCACTAGCACAGATACGCAGTATTTT.

The chain has TRBV19 and TRBJ1-3; D is uncertain. Per germline, CDR1 LNHDA and CDR2 SQIVND (reference sequence). The V end lost 5 bases, the J end lost 0 bases, and 14 bases lay between the germline ends. The CDR3 covers 16 residues. As DNA, the CDR3 is TGTGCCAGTAGTCCCTGGGAGAGTAACTCTGGAAACACCATATATTTT. It codes for CASSPWESNSGNTIYF.

V gene TRBV7-8 combines with J gene TRBJ2-2, with 11 bases identical to TRBD2. V lost 5 bases and J lost 7; bases outside the gene matches: 12. The CDR3 has 17 amino acids. The germline gives CDR1 SGHVS, CDR2 FQNEAQ. CDR3 coding DNA: TGTGCCAGCAGCACGGCTCTTAGCGGGGGGGCAGTCGGGGAGCTGTTTTTT. It is translated as CASSTALSGGAVGELFF.

This rearrangement joins TRBV6-5 to TRBJ2-2; D is possibly TRBD2 (6 bases). The CDR3 sequence is 13 residues long. Germline assignment: CDR1 MNHEY and CDR2 SVGAGI. V was shortened by 7 bases and J by 1 base, with 7 bases between the two germline ends. The CDR3 region has the DNA TGTGCCAGCATGCGGGAGAACACCGGGGAGCTGTTTTTT. This gives the protein CASMRENTGELFF.

The gene calls are TRBV3-1 (or the pseudogene TRBV3-2) and TRBJ2-5, with 7 bases identical to TRBD2. Germline assignment: CDR1 LGHDT and CDR2 YNNKEL (reference sequence). This CDR3 is built from 14 residues. V lost 1 base to trimming and J lost 3 bases; unmatched junction nucleotides: 2. The chain's CDR3 is CASSQAAGEETQYF. CDR3 sequence (DNA): TGTGCCAGCAGCCAAGCTGCGGGAGAAGAGACCCAGTACTTC.

This clone appeared once. The V call is TRBV19, the J call TRBJ1-2; a weak D match, TRBD1 (5 bases). V lost 5 bases, J lost 2 bases, and 15 bases lay in between. The CDR3 has 15 residues. CDR1 is LNHDA, CDR2 SQIVND, per germline (reference sequence). CDR3 in amino acids: CASSSGNFGNYGYTF. The CDR3 bases are TGTGCCAGTAGTTCAGGGAACTTCGGGAACTATGGCTACACCTTC.

The V and J genes are TRBV10-3 and TRBJ2-1, with 14 bases identical to TRBD2. This CDR3 region has 17 residues. Per the germline V gene, CDR1 is ENHRY and CDR2 is SYGVKD. V gave up 5 bases and J gave up 7 bases; unmatched junction bases: 10. The CDR3 coding sequence is TGTGCCATCAGTCCCTCGACTAGCGGGAGGGTAGAGAATGAGCAGTTCTTC. This encodes CAISPSTSGRVENEQFF.

The J gene is TRBJ1-1, the V gene TRBV29-1; D unresolved. The CDR3 contains 16 residues. V was shortened by 6 bases and J by 1 base, with 21 bases between the two germline ends. CDR1 is SQVTM, CDR2 ANQGSEA, per germline. The CDR3 region is CSVSPPGRGANTEAFF. The CDR3 nucleotides are TGCAGCGTCTCCCCTCCCGGGCGGGGAGCGAACACTGAAGCTTTCTTT.